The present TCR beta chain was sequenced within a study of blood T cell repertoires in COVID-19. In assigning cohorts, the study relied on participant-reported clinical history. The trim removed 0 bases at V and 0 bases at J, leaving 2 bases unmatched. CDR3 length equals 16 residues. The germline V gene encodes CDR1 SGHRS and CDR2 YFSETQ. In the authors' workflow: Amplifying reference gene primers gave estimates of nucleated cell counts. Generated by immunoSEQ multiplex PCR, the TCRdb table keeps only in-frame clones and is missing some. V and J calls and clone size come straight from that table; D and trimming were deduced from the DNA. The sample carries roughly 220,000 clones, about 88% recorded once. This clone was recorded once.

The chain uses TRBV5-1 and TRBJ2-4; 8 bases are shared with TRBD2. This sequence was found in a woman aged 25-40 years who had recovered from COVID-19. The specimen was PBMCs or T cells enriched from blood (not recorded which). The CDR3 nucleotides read TGCGCCAGCAGCTTGGAACTAGCGGAAGCCAAAAACATTCAGTACTTC. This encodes CASSLELAEAKNIQYF.